This T cell receptor beta chain was profiled in a study of T cell responses to AZD1222 COVID-19 vaccine. In the study overall: Second doses were pooled across both intervals (about 4 or about 12 weeks).

The CDR3 totals 13 residues. Germline CDR1 and CDR2: SGHDT and YYEEEE. Trimming shortened V by 4 bases and J by 9 bases, and 16 bases separated the two germline ends. Profiling relied on immunoSEQ multiplex PCR, and the TCRdb table lists in-frame clones only, not all of them. The sample has about 130,000 clones, about 94% seen once. As to this clone: The antigen is unknown.

Whole-study findings and limits: As reported, nearly half of all spike-specific TCRs target variant regions that are unmutated. Spike-specific TCR depth and breadth grew after two AZD1222 doses. Donors were mostly white British, more females; clonal diversity possibly underestimated.

This TCR came from an adult in good health. The rearrangement uses TRBV5-6 and TRBJ1-1, with D possibly being TRBD1 (5 bases). The sequencing used peripheral blood, collected on day 0 of AZD1222 vaccination. DNA of the CDR3: TGTGCCAGCAGCCCGACAGAATCGAGTCAAGCTTTCTTT. This sequence encodes CASSPTESSQAFF.